Shown below are 17 T cell receptor beta chains from a single sample sequenced in a study of T cells in Graves' hyperthyroidism and ophthalmopathy. TCR beta CDR3 region amplification was performed from RNA transcripts. First-round RT-PCR targeting the TCR CDR3 was performed with the HTBI primer set. TCRdb processed the multiplex PCR reads anew with MiXCR; each CDR3 protein has one entry. Here the sample spans fewer than 650,000 distinct CDR3 sequences, 46% being singletons. Sequencing was done on a sample of peripheral blood or thyroid tissue (not recorded which). The source of these receptors is an adult woman with Graves' disease, either hyperthyroidism or ophthalmopathy (not recorded which).

The chain is built from TRBV20-1 and TRBJ2-5; 8 bases are shared with TRBD2. This CDR3 contains 14 residues. CDR1 is DFQATT and CDR2 is SNEGSKA in the germline V gene (reference sequence). Germline trimming cut 2 bases from V and 5 bases from J; bases unmatched to any gene: 7. The CDR3 loop is CSARLVGGGETQYF. The CDR3, as DNA: TGCAGTGCTAGATTAGTTGGCGGGGGGGAGACCCAGTACTTC.

This clonotype was observed a handful of times. The chain has TRBV29-1 and TRBJ1-1; D unresolved. Between the trimmed V and J ends, which lost 3 bases and 6 bases, there was a span of 8 bases. CDR3 length: 11 residues. Germline V gene data show CDR1 as SQVTM and CDR2 as ANQGSEA. The CDR3 DNA reads as TGCAGCGTTGATCGAAGGGCTGAAGCTTTCTTT. Protein product: CSVDRRAEAFF.

The rearrangement uses TRBV7-3 and TRBJ2-1; TRBD1 matches 7 bases. J was trimmed by 5 bases and V by 5 bases; bases with no gene match: 3. Germline values: CDR1 SGHTA, CDR2 FQGTGA. The CDR3 covers 13 residues. The CDR3 region is CASSQGTDNEQFF. As DNA, the CDR3 is TGTGCCAGCAGCCAAGGGACAGACAATGAGCAGTTCTTC. The full variable domain, its missing parts supplied by reference TRBV7-3 and TRBJ2-1, is GAGVSQTPSNKVTEKGKYVELRCDPISGHTALYWYRQSLGQGPEFLIYFQGTGAADDSGLPNDRFFAVRPEGSVSTLKIQRTERGDSAVYLCASSQGTDNEQFFGPGTRLTVL.

Of note for this clonotype: Sequence at one end of the junction differs from germline and may be a read error. The chain has TRBV29-1 and TRBJ2-7; no clear D. The CDR3 totals 14 residues. Germline V lookup: CDR1 SQVTM, CDR2 ANQGSEA. Written as DNA, the CDR3 is TGCAGCACATGCGCCAATTGTGCGCAATACGAGCGGTACTTC. It translates to CSTCANCAQYERYF.

This clonotype was picked up many times. The V gene is TRBV19, the J gene TRBJ2-5, with 9 bases matching TRBD1. Germline loops: CDR1 LNHDA, CDR2 SQIVND (reference sequence). The CDR3 runs 13 residues. The V segment lost 5 bases and the J segment 5 bases; nucleotides outside the gene matches: 3. CDR3 nucleotide sequence: TGTGCCAGTAGTCACAGGGGGCTCGAGACCCAGTACTTC. Translated, it gives CASSHRGLETQYF.

This clonotype showed up many times. The chain recombines TRBV10-2 with TRBJ2-6; D remains unclear. Germline CDR1 WSHSY, CDR2 SAAADI. The CDR3 is 16 amino acids. Trimming removed 5 bases at V and 1 base at J, with 12 bases between. This CDR3 reads CASSPAVGSGANVLTF. Here the CDR3 DNA reads TGCGCCAGCAGTCCGGCGGTGGGTTCTGGGGCCAACGTCCTGACTTTC.

This clonotype was seen a handful of times. For the CDR3, the DNA is TGTGCCAGCGTCGCGGGGATCGACATCCAAGAGACCCAGTACTTC. This codes for CASVAGIDIQETQYF. The chain couples TRBV12-3 or TRBV12-4 to TRBJ2-5; TRBD2 is a possible D gene (6 bases). With 8 bases removed from V and 1 base from J, the gap between germline ends came to 17 bases. This CDR3 has 15 amino acids.

This sequence joins TRBV10-3 and TRBJ1-2, with 9 bases lining up with TRBD1. V was pared by 2 bases and J by 7 bases, with 8 bases of the junction left unmatched. Germline CDR1 is ENHRY and CDR2 is SYGVKD. The CDR3 is made up of 15 amino acids. CDR3 nucleotide sequence: TGTGCCATCAGTGAGACCCGCCGGACAGGGGTTGGCTACACCTTC. Protein product: CAISETRRTGVGYTF.

This clonotype was picked up a small number of times. The chain combines TRBV7-9 with TRBJ2-5; D gene unclear. The CDR3 is made up of 13 amino acids. Germline CDR1 reads SEHNR; CDR2 reads FQNEAQ (reference sequence). With 8 bases removed from V and 2 bases from J, the gap between germline ends came to 12 bases. Here the CDR3 reads CASRNWRQETQYF. The CDR3 region has the DNA TGTGCCAGCCGAAACTGGCGGCAAGAGACCCAGTACTTC.

V and J are TRBV10-3 and TRBJ1-1, with 11 bases matching TRBD1. There are 13 residues in the CDR3. Germline-derived CDR1 and CDR2 are ENHRY and SYGVKD. The trim removed 10 bases at V and 7 bases at J, leaving 8 bases unmatched. CDR3 sequence: CATGQGAEVEAFF. CDR3 coding DNA: TGTGCCACCGGACAGGGGGCCGAGGTTGAAGCTTTCTTT.

With regard to this clonotype: A read error may explain this, as a much larger clone is one base away. For the CDR3, the DNA is TGTGCCACCAGCAGAGAACAGGACCCTTCCTACGAGCAGTGCTTC. Translating it yields CATSREQDPSYEQCF. The chain links TRBV15 to TRBJ2-7; a weak D match, TRBD1 (5 bases). Germline assignment: CDR1 LNHNV and CDR2 YYDKDF (reference sequence). The CDR3 is 15 amino acids.

There are many counts of this clonotype. The chain uses TRBV29-1 and TRBJ1-2; 9 bases map to TRBD1. CDR1 is SQVTM, CDR2 ANQGSEA, per germline. V was clipped by 2 bases and J by 8 bases; unmatched bases: 6. There are 13 residues in the CDR3. DNA of the CDR3: TGCAGCGTTGAAACAGGGGGCGCGGGAGGCTACACCTTC. Translation: CSVETGGAGGYTF.

DNA for the CDR3: TGTGCCAGCAAAATCTACGAGCAGTACTTC. Its translation is CASKIYEQYF. V and J are TRBV2 and TRBJ2-7; D gene uncertain. CDR1 and CDR2 from the germline V gene are SNHLY and FYNNEI. The V and J ends lost 7 bases and 3 bases respectively, with 4 bases between them. The CDR3 totals 10 residues. Based on the CDR3 plus reference TRBV2 and TRBJ2-7, the full variable domain is EPEVTQTPSHQVTQMGQEVILRCVPISNHLYFYWYRQILGQKVEFLVSFYNNEISEKSEIFDDQFSVERPDGSNFTLKIRSTKLEDSAMYFCASKIYEQYFGPGTRLTVT.

This clonotype came up many times. The gene calls are TRBV20-1 and TRBJ1-1; D unclear. V lost 6 bases and J 7 bases, leaving 12 bases between the germline ends. CDR3 length equals 11 residues. Germline V CDR1 and CDR2: DFQATT, SNEGSKA (reference sequence). The CDR3: CSAPSMGEAFF. The CDR3 DNA follows: TGCAGTGCGCCATCTATGGGTGAAGCTTTCTTT.

The CDR3 nucleotides are TGTGCCAGCAGCTCGAGAGAAACAGGGGGCGAGCAGTACTTC. It yields the protein CASSSRETGGEQYF. V is TRBV13 and J is TRBJ2-7, with 8 bases aligning to TRBD1. Trimming took 4 bases from V and 6 from J; bases not matched to a gene: 8. Per the germline V gene, CDR1 is PRHDT and CDR2 is FYEKMQ (reference sequence). The CDR3 contains 14 residues.

The rearrangement joins TRBV7-9 to TRBJ1-5; D remains ambiguous. V lost 1 base and J 8 bases, leaving 9 bases between the germline ends. This CDR3 is 13 amino acids long. The germline gives CDR1 SEHNR, CDR2 FQNEAQ (reference sequence). As DNA, the CDR3 is TGTGCCAGCAGCTTAGGACGGAGCGAGCCCCAGCATTTT. As protein: CASSLGRSEPQHF.

At least ten counts were recorded for this clonotype. The chain carries TRBV5-6 and TRBJ2-5; D unclear. Germline V gives CDR1 SGHDT, CDR2 YYEEEE. Trimming cost V 4 bases and J 5 bases, with 27 bases left between them. There are 18 residues in the CDR3. This CDR3 reads CASSQAVLGFPTRETQYF. For the CDR3, the DNA is TGTGCCAGCAGCCAAGCCGTCCTAGGATTCCCCACAAGGGAGACCCAGTACTTC. Using reference TRBV5-6 and TRBJ2-5 for the parts outside the CDR3, the full variable domain is DAGVTQSPTHLIKTRGQQVTLRCSPKSGHDTVSWYQQALGQGPQFIFQYYEEEERQRGNFPDRFSGHQFPNYSSELNVNALLLGDSALYLCASSQAVLGFPTRETQYFGPGTRLLVL.